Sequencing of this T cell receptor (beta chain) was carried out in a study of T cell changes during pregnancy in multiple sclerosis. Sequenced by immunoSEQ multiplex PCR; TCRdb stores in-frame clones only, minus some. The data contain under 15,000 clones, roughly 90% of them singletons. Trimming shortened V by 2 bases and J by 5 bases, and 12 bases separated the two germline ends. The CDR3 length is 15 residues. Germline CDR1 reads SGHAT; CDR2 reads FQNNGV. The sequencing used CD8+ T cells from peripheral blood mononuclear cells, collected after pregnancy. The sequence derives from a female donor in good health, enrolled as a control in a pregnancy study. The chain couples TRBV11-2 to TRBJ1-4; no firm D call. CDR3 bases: TGTGCCAGCAGCTTATTCTCAGGCGTGAATGAAAAACTGTTTTTT. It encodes CASSLFSGVNEKLFF. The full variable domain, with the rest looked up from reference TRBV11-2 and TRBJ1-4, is EAGVAQSPRYKIIEKRQSVAFWCNPISGHATLYWYQQILGQGPKLLIQFQNNGVVDDSQLPKDRFSAERLKGVDSTLKIQPAKLEDSAVYLCASSLFSGVNEKLFFGSGTQLSVL.